Presented here are 8 T cell receptor beta chains from one specimen sequenced in a study of post-analysis software for immune sequencing data. The study's findings and limits: Controls showed lower frequencies than patients for a few TRBV segments, and TRBV5-6, TRBV5-1 and TRBV20-1 were among these.

Which antigens these TCRs recognize remains unknown. TCR beta cDNA libraries included unique molecular identifiers. Via MiXCR, TCRdb re-called the PCR reads, giving one row per CDR3 protein. The sample lists a few hundred thousand distinct CDR3 sequences; roughly 46% were seen once. The sample comprised blood. These TCRs come from a girl between 10 and 17 years old with multiple sclerosis.

This clonotype was seen only a few times. At one end the junction does not follow the germline gene, possibly because of a read error. This rearrangement joins TRBV5-1 to TRBJ2-5, with D unresolved. The length of the CDR3 is 14 residues. Per germline, CDR1 SGHRS and CDR2 YFSETQ. CDR3 sequence: CASSLPGSQETQYF. CDR3 sequence (DNA): TGTGCCAGCAGCTTGCCGGGCTCCCAAGAGACCCAGTACTTC.

This clonotype was counted once. The V and J genes are TRBV15 and TRBJ2-1, with TRBD2 matching over 7 bases. Germline values: CDR1 LNHNV, CDR2 YYDKDF (reference sequence). Trimming at V came to 3 bases and at J to 4 bases, leaving 12 bases not matched to a gene. CDR3 length equals 17 residues. CDR3 DNA sequence: TGTGCCACCAGCAGTGGACCCGCGGGAGTGGGTTACAATGAGCAGTTCTTC. Translation gives CATSSGPAGVGYNEQFF.

The chain has TRBV7-3 and TRBJ1-1; D is possibly TRBD1 (5 bases). The germline V gene encodes CDR1 SGHTA and CDR2 FQGTGA. This CDR3 has 14 amino acids. Trimming took off 4 bases at V and 3 bases at J, with 12 bases between the two ends. The CDR3 sequence: CASSSLGEDTEAFF. Written as DNA, the CDR3 is TGTGCCAGCAGCTCACTAGGGGAGGACACTGAAGCTTTCTTT.

The DNA for the CDR3 is TGTGCCAGTGCCGGGACTAGCGGGAGGAGGGGGCAGTTCTTC. Its translation is CASAGTSGRRGQFF. The rearrangement joins TRBV12-3 or TRBV12-4 to TRBJ2-1, with TRBD2 matching over 15 bases. This CDR3 spans 14 amino acids. The V and J ends lost 9 bases and 12 bases, in that order; junction bases with no gene match: 9.

This clonotype was found a few times. This chain joins TRBV9 and TRBJ2-1, with D possibly called TRBD1 or TRBD2 (5 bases each). The CDR3 extends over 15 amino acids. V was pared by 4 bases and J by 6 bases, with 17 bases between. The V gene's germline CDR1 is SGDLS and CDR2 YYNGEE. CDR3 amino acids: CASSSGLGVGNEQFF. The CDR3 DNA reads as TGTGCCAGCAGCTCAGGGCTGGGGGTAGGCAATGAGCAGTTCTTC.

This clonotype was counted only a few times. CDR3 sequence: CASSSRTGTEETQYF. The DNA of the CDR3 is TGTGCCAGCAGTTCCCGGACAGGGACGGAAGAGACCCAGTACTTC. This rearrangement joins TRBV6-2 or TRBV6-3 to TRBJ2-5; 8 bases map to TRBD1. Germline loops: CDR1 MNHEY, CDR2 SVGEGT. This CDR3 is built from 15 residues. Unmatched junction bases numbered 7, after V lost 4 bases and J lost 3 bases.

J is TRBJ2-1 and V is TRBV28; a weak D match, TRBD2 (6 bases). The CDR3 extends over 15 amino acids. Trimming removed 5 bases from V and 4 bases from J, with 15 bases in between. The germline V gene encodes CDR1 MDHEN and CDR2 SYDVKM. CDR3 protein: CASSPGAGRYNEQFF. The CDR3 DNA reads TGTGCCAGCAGTCCCGGAGCGGGCCGTTACAATGAGCAGTTCTTC.

The V and J genes are TRBV7-9 and TRBJ2-1; 9 bases map to TRBD2. This CDR3 has 15 amino acids. With V trimmed by 6 bases and J by 8 bases, 11 bases remained unmatched. Germline CDR1 SEHNR, CDR2 FQNEAQ (reference sequence). The CDR3 DNA reads as TGTGCCAGCAGTCTTAGCGGGAGAAACCGCTATGAGCAGTTCTTC. Translated, it gives CASSLSGRNRYEQFF.